These 22 T cell receptor beta chains share one sample of origin, sequenced in a study of identical twins. TCRdb re-analysed the 5' RACE reads in MiXCR, keeping a single row per CDR3 protein. The table includes approximately 690,000 distinct CDR3 sequences, roughly 6% detected once. Input material: naive T cells sorted from blood. The receptors here all came from a man in his late teens or twenties in good health.

This clonotype occurred many times. This sequence joins TRBV6-1 and TRBJ1-1; tentative D call: TRBD1 (6 bases). This CDR3 has 15 residues. The V and J ends lost 4 bases and 4 bases respectively, with 16 bases between them. From germline, CDR1 is MNHNS and CDR2 SASEGT. CDR3 amino acids: CASSGLQGKGTEAFF. The CDR3 DNA is TGTGCCAGCAGTGGACTCCAGGGGAAGGGCACTGAAGCTTTCTTT.

This clonotype was detected many times. The V and J genes are TRBV6-5 and TRBJ1-1; D may be TRBD1 (5 bases). This CDR3 has 11 amino acids. Deletions cut 9 bases from V and 7 bases from J, with 12 bases between. CDR1 and CDR2 from the germline V gene are MNHEY and SVGAGI. CDR3 nucleotide sequence: TGTGCCAGTACTATTCAGGGTGAAGCTTTCTTT. Translation gives CASTIQGEAFF.

The chain links TRBV20-1 to TRBJ2-3, with 10 bases lining up with TRBD2. The CDR3 consists of 15 residues. V trimming: 1 base; J trimming: 8 bases; junction bases outside the gene matches: 9. Germline CDR1 reads DFQATT; CDR2 reads SNEGSKA (reference sequence). The CDR3 spells CSARVPGSGRGTQYF. The CDR3 bases are TGCAGTGCTAGAGTCCCCGGGAGCGGGAGGGGTACGCAGTATTTT.

This clonotype was found a few times. The chain is built from TRBV12-3 or TRBV12-4 and TRBJ1-5; 7 bases are a match to TRBD1. The CDR3 extends over 15 amino acids. Germline trimming cut 3 bases from V and 5 bases from J; bases unmatched to any gene: 7. CDR3 sequence reads: CASSFTGAGYQPQHF. In DNA, the CDR3 is TGTGCCAGCAGTTTTACAGGGGCGGGATATCAGCCCCAGCATTTT.

This clonotype occurred a few times. V usage is TRBV23-1 and J usage is TRBJ2-7; weak D call: TRBD1 (5 bases). TRBV23-1 is an ORF; its function is uncertain. V lost 3 bases and J 5 bases, leaving 17 bases between the germline ends. The CDR3 sequence is 15 residues long. CDR3 loop: CASSQNQGSYDEQYV. The CDR3, as DNA: TGCGCCAGCAGTCAGAACCAGGGATCTTACGACGAGCAGTACGTC.

Notes on this clonotype: This clone may be a read error of a much larger clone one base away. The rearrangement joins TRBV28 to TRBJ2-3; no firm D call. From germline, CDR1 is MDHEN and CDR2 SYDVKM. This CDR3 has 13 amino acids. As DNA, the CDR3 is TGTGCCAGCAGTTTAATCGGCACAGATACGCAGTGTTTT. It translates to CASSLIGTDTQCF.

The chain couples TRBV11-1 to TRBJ2-7; D might be TRBD1 (6 bases). CDR1 SGHAT and CDR2 FQDESV come from the germline V gene (reference sequence). The CDR3 runs 18 residues. Trimming removed 3 bases at V and 3 bases at J, with 24 bases between. CDR3 amino acids: CASSLSPRGRLWGYEQYV. The CDR3 bases are TGTGCCAGCAGCTTGTCGCCCAGGGGCCGTCTCTGGGGCTACGAGCAGTACGTC.

This clonotype was seen at least ten times. The CDR3 bases are TGTGCCAGCAGTTCCTGGACAGGGCAAGAGACCCAGTACTTC. Translated: CASSSWTGQETQYF. This sequence joins TRBV12-3 or TRBV12-4 and TRBJ2-5, with TRBD1 matching over 8 bases. The CDR3 consists of 14 residues. V lost 4 bases to trimming and J lost 2 bases; unmatched junction nucleotides: 3.

This chain links TRBV7-3 with TRBJ2-6, with TRBD1 matching 10 bases. Germline CDR1 and CDR2: SGHTA and FQGTGA. This CDR3 contains 17 residues. Trimming took 5 bases from V and 1 from J; bases not matched to a gene: 5. For the CDR3, the DNA is TGTGCCAGCAGCCGAGACAGGGGGCATTCTGGGGCCAACGTCCTGACTTTC. Translated: CASSRDRGHSGANVLTF.

At least ten counts were recorded for this clonotype. V is TRBV12-5 and J is TRBJ2-3; 11 bases are a match to TRBD2. CDR1 and CDR2 (germline): LGHNT, FRNRAP. CDR3 length equals 16 residues. J was trimmed by 14 bases and V by 4 bases; bases with no gene match: 17. The CDR3 DNA reads as TGTGCTAGTGGTTCCTTCCGGGGACTAGCGGCCCAGAGACTGTATTTT. Its translation: CASGSFRGLAAQRLYF.

This clonotype has a count of ten or more. This chain links TRBV28 with TRBJ2-3; either TRBD1 or TRBD2 may fit D (5 bases each). The germline V and J ends were trimmed by 6 bases and 7 bases, with 11 bases remaining between them. The CDR3 length is 12 residues. Germline V lookup: CDR1 MDHEN, CDR2 SYDVKM. DNA of the CDR3: TGTGCCAGCAGGCCCCGGGGCCATACGCAGTATTTT. Protein: CASRPRGHTQYF.

This clonotype was detected only a few times. The chain couples TRBV4-3 to TRBJ2-1, with 8 bases that match TRBD2. Germline assignment: CDR1 LGHNA and CDR2 YSLEER. V lost 0 bases and J lost 8; bases outside the gene matches: 15. There are 18 residues in the CDR3. The CDR3 nucleotides read TGCGCCAGCAGCCAAGATCACACAGCGGGAGCCCTTAGGGATGAGCAGTTCTTC. Protein sequence: CASSQDHTAGALRDEQFF.

This clonotype was seen a handful of times. The J gene is TRBJ2-3, the V gene TRBV7-2, with D tentatively TRBD1 (6 bases). From germline, CDR1 is SGHTA and CDR2 FQGNSA. This CDR3 contains 15 residues. The V gene lost 3 bases and the J gene lost 2 bases, with 12 bases spanning the gap. CDR3 coding DNA: TGTGCCAGCAGCTTTCAACAGGGACCCACAGATACGCAGTATTTT. As protein: CASSFQQGPTDTQYF.

This clonotype was recorded many times. The V call is TRBV7-2, the J call TRBJ1-2; a possible D gene is TRBD1 (6 bases). Per germline, CDR1 SGHTA and CDR2 FQGNSA. CDR3 size: 15 residues. The germline V and J ends were trimmed by 3 bases and 7 bases, with 18 bases remaining between them. The CDR3 nucleotides read TGTGCCAGCAGCTTGGGGCGTCAGGGGATGCGTGGCTACACCTTC. Translation: CASSLGRQGMRGYTF.

Many counts were recorded for this clonotype. This sequence joins TRBV27 and TRBJ2-7; the match to TRBD1 covers 9 bases. The CDR3 length is 13 residues. Unmatched junction bases numbered 4, after V lost 5 bases and J lost 5 bases. Germline V gene sequence: CDR1 MNHEY, CDR2 SMNVEV (reference sequence). DNA for the CDR3: TGTGCCAGCAGTGCCAGACAGGGGGACGAGCAGTACTTC. Amino acid sequence: CASSARQGDEQYF.

This clonotype was seen ten or more times. The chain recombines TRBV4-2 with TRBJ2-4, with TRBD2 matching 8 bases. V was pared by 0 bases and J by 7 bases, with 14 bases of the junction left unmatched. From germline, CDR1 is LGHNA and CDR2 YNFKEQ. This CDR3 is 18 amino acids long. CDR3 DNA sequence: TGTGCCAGCAGCCAAGAACTTCTCGGGAGGGCCTCTGGTAACATTCAGTACTTC. Protein sequence: CASSQELLGRASGNIQYF.

The chain couples TRBV29-1 to TRBJ1-4; 9 nucleotides line up with TRBD1. The J segment lost 8 bases and the V segment lost 7 bases, leaving 11 bases of the junction unmatched. Per germline, CDR1 SQVTM and CDR2 ANQGSEA. The CDR3 extends over 14 amino acids. The CDR3 sequence: CSGGLGQGGEKLFF. CDR3 nucleotides: TGCAGCGGGGGATTGGGACAGGGAGGAGAAAAACTGTTTTTT. Using reference TRBV29-1 and TRBJ1-4 for the parts outside the CDR3, the full variable domain is SAVISQKPSRDICQRGTSLTIQCQVDSQVTMMFWYRQQPGQSLTLIATANQGSEATYESGFVIDKFPISRPNLTFSTLTVSNMSPEDSSIYLCSGGLGQGGEKLFFGSGTQLSVL.

This clonotype was seen many times. The V and J genes are TRBV7-9 and TRBJ2-5; no reliable D call. V gave up 3 bases and J gave up 5 bases, with 13 bases separating them. The CDR3 has 14 residues. Germline values: CDR1 SEHNR, CDR2 FQNEAQ (reference sequence). In DNA form, the CDR3 reads TGTGCCAGCAGCTTTTTACGGATCGAGGAGACCCAGTACTTC. Its protein product is CASSFLRIEETQYF.

This clonotype was detected ten times or more. V and J are TRBV12-3 or TRBV12-4 and TRBJ2-7; D gene ambiguous. The CDR3 spans 12 residues. Trimming took 5 bases from V and 7 from J, leaving 12 bases between them. In nucleotides, the CDR3 is TGTGCCAGCAGTCGAACTAAGTGGGAGCAGTACTTC. Amino acids: CASSRTKWEQYF.

Ten or more counts support this clonotype. This rearrangement joins TRBV10-1 to TRBJ2-1, with 9 bases identical to TRBD2. CDR1 and CDR2 from the germline V gene are WNHNN and SYGVQD (reference sequence). This CDR3 contains 13 residues. The V and J ends lost 10 bases and 6 bases, in that order; junction bases with no gene match: 7. In nucleotides, the CDR3 is TGCGCCACCGGGGTAGCGGGAGCCAATGAGCAGTTCTTC. The encoded protein is CATGVAGANEQFF.

This clonotype has a count of ten or more. The rearrangement links TRBV12-3 or TRBV12-4 to TRBJ2-2, with D possibly being TRBD2 (6 bases). Trimming took off 6 bases at V and 4 bases at J, with 9 bases between the two ends. The CDR3 is made up of 13 amino acids. CDR3 DNA: TGTGCCAGCAGAGGGACTTCCACCGGGGAGCTGTTTTTT. Translation: CASRGTSTGELFF.

The table lists this clonotype with a few counts. The chain combines TRBV11-3 with TRBJ2-3; TRBD2 aligns across 8 bases. The germline gives CDR1 SGHNT, CDR2 YENEEA. Unmatched junction bases numbered 6, after V lost 5 bases and J lost 2 bases. This CDR3 has 15 amino acids. CDR3 coding DNA: TGTGCCAGCAGCCTACTAGCGGCGGTCACAGATACGCAGTATTTT. It encodes CASSLLAAVTDTQYF.